This T cell receptor beta chain was sequenced for a study of control samples from healthy donors and cancer patients. Germline-derived CDR1 and CDR2 are SGHNT and YYREEE (reference sequence). CDR3 length: 12 residues. Trimming removed 0 bases at V and 2 bases at J, with 2 bases between. Assay used: immunoSEQ multiplex PCR; TCRdb lists only in-frame clones, some missing. The data hold roughly 95,000 clones, with 80% to 95% observed a single time. The chain links TRBV5-4 to TRBJ2-5, with D unresolved. The receptor's source is a woman aged 25 to 45 in good health. The specimen was blood. CDR3: CASSLGQETQYF. The DNA of the CDR3 is TGTGCCAGCAGCTTGGGGCAAGAGACCCAGTACTTC.